This T cell receptor (beta chain) was captured by sequencing in a study of control samples from healthy donors and cancer patients. Measured with immunoSEQ multiplex PCR; TCRdb has only the in-frame clones, and not every one. This sample has more than 140,000 clones; 94% occur once, and the top ten carry 13%. This CDR3 has 15 amino acids. Looked up from germline, CDR1 is MNHEY and CDR2 is SVGAGI. The V and J ends lost 6 bases and 4 bases, in that order; junction bases with no gene match: 8. The chain employs TRBV6-5 and TRBJ2-5; 10 bases align to TRBD2. The sequence was collected from a man aged 40-50 years in good health. Sequencing was done on a sample of blood. The CDR3 DNA reads as TGTGCCAGCAGCTCCTCTAGCGGGAGAAGAGAGACCCAGTACTTC. It encodes CASSSSSGRRETQYF.